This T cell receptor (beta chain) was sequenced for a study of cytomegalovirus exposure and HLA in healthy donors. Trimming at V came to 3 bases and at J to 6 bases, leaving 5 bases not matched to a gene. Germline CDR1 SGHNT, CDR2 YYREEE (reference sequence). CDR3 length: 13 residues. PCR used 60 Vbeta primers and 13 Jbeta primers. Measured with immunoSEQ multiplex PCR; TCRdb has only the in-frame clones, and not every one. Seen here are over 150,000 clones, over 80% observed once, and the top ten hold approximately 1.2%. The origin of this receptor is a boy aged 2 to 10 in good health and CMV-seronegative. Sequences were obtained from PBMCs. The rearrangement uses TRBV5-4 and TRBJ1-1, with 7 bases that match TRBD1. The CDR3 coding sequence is TGTGCCAGCAGCTCCACAGGGGTTCCTGAAGCTTTCTTT. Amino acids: CASSSTGVPEAFF.